Shown below are 24 T cell receptor beta chains from a single sample sequenced in a study of T cell responses to AZD1222 COVID-19 vaccine. The repertoire was sequenced with immunoSEQ multiplex PCR; TCRdb's copy has only in-frame clones and lacks some. Of 100,000 to 150,000 clones listed, 92% are singletons. Sample: peripheral blood, taken on day 0 of AZD1222 vaccination. All receptors derive from an adult in good health.

The chain uses TRBV6-6 and TRBJ1-5, with D hard to call. CDR1 MNHNY and CDR2 SVGAGI come from the germline V gene (reference sequence). The length of the CDR3 is 14 residues. V lost 2 bases to trimming and J lost 0 bases, with 5 bases between them. The CDR3 nucleotides are TGTGCCAGCAGTTACAGGTTTAGCAATCAGCCCCAGCATTTT. Translating gives CASSYRFSNQPQHF.

This clone was recorded once. The CDR3 protein is CASSFPSPRGRGTEAFF. CDR3 bases: TGTGCCAGCAGCTTCCCCAGCCCCCGAGGGAGAGGCACTGAAGCTTTCTTT. This chain connects TRBV7-8 to TRBJ1-1; D remains unclear. CDR3 length: 17 amino acids. Trimming removed 3 bases at V and 4 bases at J, with 21 bases between. Germline V lookup: CDR1 SGHVS, CDR2 FQNEAQ.

This clone came up once. This rearrangement joins TRBV5-4 to TRBJ1-1; 9 nucleotides align to TRBD1. CDR1 and CDR2 from the germline V gene are SGHNT and YYREEE (reference sequence). Losses at the gene ends were 0 bases for V and 1 base for J; bases not matched to a gene: 7. The CDR3 runs 17 residues. CDR3 in amino acids: CASSLDRGRIGNTEAFF. The CDR3 nucleotides read TGTGCCAGCAGCTTGGACAGGGGGCGCATAGGGAACACTGAAGCTTTCTTT.

The CDR3 loop reads CASWGGTGYGYTF. CDR3 coding DNA: TGTGCCAGCTGGGGGGGAACGGGCTATGGCTACACCTTC. This chain connects TRBV3-1 (or the pseudogene TRBV3-2) to TRBJ1-2; tentatively, D is TRBD1 (5 bases). The CDR3 has 13 amino acids. CDR1 is LGHDT and CDR2 is YNNKEL in the germline V gene (reference sequence). V lost 8 bases, J lost 4 bases, and 14 bases lay in between.

The CDR3 DNA reads TGTGCCAGCGGGGGACAGGGGAGAAACACCATATATTTT. Translated, it gives CASGGQGRNTIYF. The V gene is TRBV2, the J gene TRBJ1-3; 10 nucleotides line up with TRBD1. The CDR3 consists of 13 residues. Trimming took 8 bases from V and 5 from J; bases not matched to a gene: 3. The germline gives CDR1 SNHLY, CDR2 FYNNEI.

The chain is built from TRBV10-3 and TRBJ2-7; 7 bases map to TRBD2. Germline V lookup: CDR1 ENHRY, CDR2 SYGVKD. The CDR3 length is 14 residues. J was trimmed by 6 bases and V by 4 bases; bases with no gene match: 9. CDR3 nucleotides: TGTGCCATCAGTGGTTCTAGCGGCGGCGGCGAGCAGTACTTC. It specifies CAISGSSGGGEQYF.

This chain connects TRBV7-2 to TRBJ1-1, with D tentatively TRBD1 (6 bases). Germline CDR1 reads SGHTA; CDR2 reads FQGNSA. The CDR3 sequence is 15 residues long. V was pared by 1 base and J by 11 bases, with 20 bases between. CDR3 bases: TGTGCCAGCAGCTTAGGGGGGGCGCCGGGCTTGAGTGCTTTCTTT. This translates into CASSLGGAPGLSAFF.

J is TRBJ2-2 and V is TRBV7-6, with 8 bases matching TRBD2. V lost 5 bases and J lost 1; bases outside the gene matches: 9. Per germline, CDR1 SGHVS and CDR2 FNYEAQ. CDR3 length: 17 residues. CDR3 loop: CASSIMSGGGNTGELFF. The CDR3 nucleotides read TGTGCCAGCAGCATCATGTCGGGAGGGGGGAACACCGGGGAGCTGTTTTTT.

This clone occurred once. The chain couples TRBV29-1 to TRBJ1-2; no clear D gene. The CDR3 consists of 14 residues. Germline CDR1 is SQVTM and CDR2 is ANQGSEA. The V gene lost 4 bases and the J gene lost 8 bases, with 20 bases spanning the gap. DNA of the CDR3: TGCAGCGTTGGTTCGGCAGGACCCCCCGGCGGCTACACCTTC. Translated: CSVGSAGPPGGYTF.

CDR3 DNA sequence: TGTGCCAGCAGCTTAGATGGGTTCGGGGGAGGGTTCGTGAATGAGCAGTTCTTC. It yields the protein CASSLDGFGGGFVNEQFF. V is TRBV11-3 and J is TRBJ2-1; 7 bases are shared with TRBD2. Germline V gene data show CDR1 as SGHNT and CDR2 as YENEEA. The CDR3 runs 18 residues. V lost 0 bases to trimming and J lost 7 bases; unmatched junction nucleotides: 15. The full variable domain, its missing parts supplied by reference TRBV11-3 and TRBJ2-1, is EAGVVQSPRYKIIEKKQPVAFWCNPISGHNTLYWYLQNLGQGPELLIRYENEEAVDDSQLPKDRFSAERLKGVDSTLKIQPAELGDSAVYLCASSLDGFGGGFVNEQFFGPGTRLTVL.

The V and J genes are TRBV3-1 (or the pseudogene TRBV3-2) and TRBJ2-3; D gene unclear. Germline V gene sequence: CDR1 LGHDT, CDR2 YNNKEL (reference sequence). Deletions cut 4 bases from V and 6 bases from J, with 11 bases between. The CDR3 consists of 13 residues. This chain's CDR3 is CASSPHPSDTQYF. The CDR3, as DNA: TGTGCCAGCAGCCCGCATCCGTCGGATACGCAGTATTTT.

V usage is TRBV6-2 or TRBV6-3 and J usage is TRBJ1-5; D gene unclear. CDR1 and CDR2 from the germline V gene are MNHEY and SVGEGT. Trimming cost V 2 bases and J 0 bases, with 11 bases left between them. This CDR3 has 16 residues. The CDR3 is CASSYPPSGSNQPQHF. CDR3 nucleotide sequence: TGTGCCAGCAGTTACCCTCCCAGTGGTAGCAATCAGCCCCAGCATTTT.

The chain uses TRBV2 and TRBJ2-1; D ambiguous. V gave up 4 bases and J gave up 12 bases, with 10 bases separating them. The length of the CDR3 is 11 residues. The germline V gene encodes CDR1 SNHLY and CDR2 FYNNEI. The CDR3 region has the DNA TGTGCCAGCAGTGCCCTGAAGTCGCAGTTCTTC. Encoded protein: CASSALKSQFF.

The chain is built from TRBV28 and TRBJ1-2, with TRBD1 matching over 8 bases. With V trimmed by 5 bases and J by 7 bases, 9 bases remained unmatched. This CDR3 region has 14 residues. Germline loops: CDR1 MDHEN, CDR2 SYDVKM. The CDR3 is CASSALGTGGGYTF. CDR3 in DNA: TGTGCCAGCAGTGCACTAGGGACAGGAGGTGGCTACACCTTC.

This sequence joins TRBV18 and TRBJ2-7; 13 bases line up with TRBD2. The CDR3 extends over 15 amino acids. Germline lookup yields CDR1 KGHSH and CDR2 LQKENI. The V and J ends lost 2 bases and 6 bases, in that order; junction bases with no gene match: 4. The CDR3 nucleotides are TGTGCCAGCTCACCAGCGACTAGCGGGAGGACCGAGCAGTACTTC. This translates into CASSPATSGRTEQYF.

This rearrangement joins TRBV27 to TRBJ1-6; 9 nucleotides match TRBD1. The germline V gene has CDR1 MNHEY and CDR2 SMNVEV (reference sequence). The CDR3 has 16 residues. V lost 6 bases to trimming and J lost 8 bases; unmatched junction nucleotides: 11. CDR3 sequence reads: CASSPTPGQGYSPLHF. The CDR3 DNA reads as TGTGCCAGCAGCCCTACACCGGGACAGGGATATTCACCCCTCCACTTT.

The chain joins TRBV11-2 to TRBJ1-1; 9 bases fit TRBD1. Germline assignment: CDR1 SGHAT and CDR2 FQNNGV. This CDR3 comprises 14 residues. After removal of 4 bases from V and 4 bases from J, the junction contained 4 bases not matched to a gene. The CDR3 DNA reads as TGTGCCAGCAGCTCCGACAGGGGGGGCACTGAAGCTTTCTTT. Translated: CASSSDRGGTEAFF.

The rearrangement uses TRBV10-1 and TRBJ1-5, with no clear D. Germline values: CDR1 WNHNN, CDR2 SYGVQD (reference sequence). This CDR3 is built from 16 residues. Trimming took 7 bases from V and 3 from J, leaving 19 bases between them. The chain's CDR3 is CASTPPRRKPNQPQHF. CDR3 coding DNA: TGCGCCAGCACTCCGCCCCGGAGAAAGCCCAATCAGCCCCAGCATTTT.

This clone showed up just a few times. The V gene is TRBV2, the J gene TRBJ2-2; perhaps TRBD1 as D (7 bases). V gave up 7 bases and J gave up 4 bases, with 13 bases separating them. The CDR3 length is 14 residues. From germline, CDR1 is SNHLY and CDR2 FYNNEI. CDR3 nucleotides: TGTGCCAGCACAGGGGGGACCGTCACCGGGGAGCTGTTTTTT. Protein sequence: CASTGGTVTGELFF.

The V call is TRBV9, the J call TRBJ1-2; D gene unclear. CDR1 and CDR2 from the germline V gene are SGDLS and YYNGEE. The CDR3 extends over 13 amino acids. Trimming took 7 bases from V and 7 from J, leaving 17 bases between them. The CDR3 loop reads CASGISSRLGYTF. The CDR3 bases are TGTGCCAGCGGGATCTCTTCTAGGCTTGGCTACACCTTC.

This sequence joins TRBV19 and TRBJ2-1; 14 nucleotides match TRBD2. CDR1 and CDR2 (germline): LNHDA, SQIVND (reference sequence). This CDR3 contains 18 residues. The V and J ends lost 1 base and 6 bases, in that order; junction bases with no gene match: 8. The CDR3 nucleotides are TGTGCCAGTAGTATAGCCCCGGGACTAGCGGGGGCCCCCAATGAGCAGTTCTTC. Translation gives CASSIAPGLAGAPNEQFF.

The chain carries TRBV14 and TRBJ1-4; D perhaps matches TRBD1 (5 bases). This CDR3 comprises 14 residues. From germline, CDR1 is SGHDN and CDR2 FVKESK. Trimming removed 0 bases from V and 15 bases from J, with 17 bases in between. Here the CDR3 DNA reads TGTGCCAGCAGCCAAGATAGGCTAAGAAACAGGTTGTTTTTT. Protein product: CASSQDRLRNRLFF. Drawing the rest from reference TRBV14 and TRBJ1-4, the complete variable domain is EAGVTQFPSHSVIEKGQTVTLRCDPISGHDNLYWYRRVMGKEIKFLLHFVKESKQDESGMPNNRFLAERTGGTYSTLKVQPAELEDSGVYFCASSQDRLRNRLFFGSGTQLSVL.

The chain couples TRBV19 to TRBJ2-1, with TRBD2 matching over 12 bases. V shed 6 bases and J 4 bases; nucleotides not matched to a gene: 7. Germline assignment: CDR1 LNHDA and CDR2 SQIVND (reference sequence). The CDR3 has 16 residues. The CDR3, as DNA: TGTGCCAGTAGCCCCGAGGGACTAGCGGGTTACAATGAGCAGTTCTTC. The encoded protein is CASSPEGLAGYNEQFF.

This chain joins TRBV28 and TRBJ2-7; 10 bases are shared with TRBD2. The CDR3 loop spans 16 amino acids. Trimming at V came to 6 bases and at J to 2 bases, leaving 10 bases not matched to a gene. Germline V lookup: CDR1 MDHEN, CDR2 SYDVKM. CDR3 nucleotides: TGTGCCAGCAGACGAGTGCGGACTAGCGGCGCCTACGAGCAGTACTTC. Translated: CASRRVRTSGAYEQYF.